The sequence of this T cell receptor beta chain was determined in a study of molecular identifiers for immune sequencing clone quantification. Naive CD8 sequencing libraries were generated from around 18,000 to 910,000 sorted cells, with 10%, 30% or 50% RNA as input. CDR1 MGHDK and CDR2 SYGVNS come from the germline V gene. This CDR3 has 12 amino acids. V dropped 3 bases and J dropped 4 bases, with 7 bases sitting between them. Methods described previously, with TCR primers listed, were used for bulk TCR libraries. In TCRdb, the PCR reads were re-called with MiXCR into one record per CDR3 protein. The sample lists approximately 60,000 distinct CDR3 sequences, about 20% occurring once.

This clonotype originated in a human donor in good health. Some libraries in this study had Jurkat cell RNA spiked in. The sequenced sample was naive CD8+ T cells from blood, with Jurkat cell RNA spiked in. Subset indicated: FACS-sorted CD8+CD4-CCR7+CD45RA+ naive T cells. This chain links TRBV25-1 with TRBJ2-7; D not certain. In DNA, the CDR3 is TGTGCCAGCAGTGAGACACTATACGAGCAGTACTTC. It encodes CASSETLYEQYF.